This T cell receptor beta chain was documented in a study of T cell repertoires in ileal Crohn's disease. Study-wide points: Sorted CD8 T cells held more high-frequency clones than CD4. Every patient over 26.8% clonality showed endoscopic recurrence.

This CDR3 has 15 amino acids. V gave up 5 bases and J gave up 3 bases; unmatched junction bases: 6. The V gene's germline CDR1 is LNHDA and CDR2 SQIVND (reference sequence). Remarks on this clone: Its matching antigen is unknown.

The method was immunoSEQ multiplex PCR; TCRdb's version includes in-frame clones alone and lacks a portion of them. The data hold about 17,000 clones, with 60% observed a single time. The sequenced sample was ileal tissue. This TCR was recovered from an adult with Crohn's disease. The genes are TRBV19 and TRBJ2-1; 8 nucleotides match TRBD2. This CDR3 reads CASSVSGTYYNEQFF. CDR3 coding DNA: TGTGCCAGTAGTGTTAGCGGGACCTACTACAATGAGCAGTTCTTC.